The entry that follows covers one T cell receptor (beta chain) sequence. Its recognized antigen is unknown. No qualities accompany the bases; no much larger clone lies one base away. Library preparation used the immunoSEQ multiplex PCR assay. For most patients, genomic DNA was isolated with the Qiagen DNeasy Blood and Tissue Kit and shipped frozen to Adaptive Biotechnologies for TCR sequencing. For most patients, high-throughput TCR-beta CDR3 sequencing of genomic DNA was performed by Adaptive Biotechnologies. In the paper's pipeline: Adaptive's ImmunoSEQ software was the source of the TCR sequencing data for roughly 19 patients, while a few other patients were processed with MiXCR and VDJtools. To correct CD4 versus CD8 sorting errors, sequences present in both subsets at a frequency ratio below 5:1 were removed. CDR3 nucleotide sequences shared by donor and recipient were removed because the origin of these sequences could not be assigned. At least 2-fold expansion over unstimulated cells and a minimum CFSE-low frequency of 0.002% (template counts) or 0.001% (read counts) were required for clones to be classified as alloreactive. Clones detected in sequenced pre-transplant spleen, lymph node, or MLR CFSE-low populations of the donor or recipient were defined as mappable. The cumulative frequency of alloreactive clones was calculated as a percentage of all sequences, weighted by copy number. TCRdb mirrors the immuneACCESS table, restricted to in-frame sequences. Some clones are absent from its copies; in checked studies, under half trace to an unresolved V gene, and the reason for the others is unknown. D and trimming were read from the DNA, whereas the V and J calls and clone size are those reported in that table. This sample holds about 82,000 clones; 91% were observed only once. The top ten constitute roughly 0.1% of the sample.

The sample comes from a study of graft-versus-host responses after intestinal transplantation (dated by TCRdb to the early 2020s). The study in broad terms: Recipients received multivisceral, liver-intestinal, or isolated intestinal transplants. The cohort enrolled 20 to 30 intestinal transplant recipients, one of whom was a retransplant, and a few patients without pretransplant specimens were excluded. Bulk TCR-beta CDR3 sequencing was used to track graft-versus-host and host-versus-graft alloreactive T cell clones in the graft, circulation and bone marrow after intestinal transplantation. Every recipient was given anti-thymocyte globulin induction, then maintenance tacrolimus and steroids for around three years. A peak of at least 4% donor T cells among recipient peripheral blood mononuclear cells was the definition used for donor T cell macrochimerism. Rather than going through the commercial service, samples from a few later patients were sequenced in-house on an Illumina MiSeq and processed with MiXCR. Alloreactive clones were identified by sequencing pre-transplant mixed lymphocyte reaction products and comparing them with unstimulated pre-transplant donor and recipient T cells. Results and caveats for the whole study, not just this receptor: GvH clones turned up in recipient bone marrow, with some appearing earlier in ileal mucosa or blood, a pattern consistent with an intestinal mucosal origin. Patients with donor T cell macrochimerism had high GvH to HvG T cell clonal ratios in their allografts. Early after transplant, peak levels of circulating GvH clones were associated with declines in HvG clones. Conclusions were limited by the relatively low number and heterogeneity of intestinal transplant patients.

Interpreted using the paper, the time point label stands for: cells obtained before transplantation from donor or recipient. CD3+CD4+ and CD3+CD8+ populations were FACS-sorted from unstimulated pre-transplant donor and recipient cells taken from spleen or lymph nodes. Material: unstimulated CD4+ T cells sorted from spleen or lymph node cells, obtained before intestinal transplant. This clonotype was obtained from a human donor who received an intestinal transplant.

The DNA reads as follows: TGTGCCTGGAGTGTAAGGAGGGCCGGTCGTAGCCCCGACAACACCATATATTTT. Translated, it reads CAWSVRRAGRSPDNTIYF. This receptor chain uses TRBV30 and TRBJ1-3, with no confident D gene call. Trimming at the junction amounts to 0 bases on V and 7 bases on J, and the germline ends lie 25 bases apart. From a lookup of the germline V gene (reference sequence), CDR1 and CDR2 are GTSNPN and SVGIG. Counted from cysteine to phenylalanine, this CDR3 has 18 amino acids. The only DNA kept is the CDR3, 54 bases in frame from the first base.